This T cell receptor beta chain originates from a study of T-cell memory formation after mild COVID-19. Each CDR3 protein is one row after TCRdb ran MiXCR on the 5' RACE reads. The sample lists 150,000 to 200,000 distinct CDR3 sequences, 25% to 40% occurring once. The CDR3 totals 15 residues. Trimming left V 4 bases short and J 9 bases short, with 22 bases between. From germline, CDR1 is PRHDT and CDR2 FYEKMQ (reference sequence). The J gene is TRBJ2-7, the V gene TRBV13; TRBD2 might be the D (5 bases). Sequencing was performed on PBMCs or a T cell subset sorted from them (not recorded which). The sequence was collected from an adult woman who had mild COVID-19 (a few samples of this study predate the infection). Cell type and time point are not known. The chain's CDR3 is CASSSSGGVVSRQYF. CDR3 coding DNA: TGTGCCAGCAGCTCGTCCGGAGGAGTGGTTAGTCGGCAGTACTTC.